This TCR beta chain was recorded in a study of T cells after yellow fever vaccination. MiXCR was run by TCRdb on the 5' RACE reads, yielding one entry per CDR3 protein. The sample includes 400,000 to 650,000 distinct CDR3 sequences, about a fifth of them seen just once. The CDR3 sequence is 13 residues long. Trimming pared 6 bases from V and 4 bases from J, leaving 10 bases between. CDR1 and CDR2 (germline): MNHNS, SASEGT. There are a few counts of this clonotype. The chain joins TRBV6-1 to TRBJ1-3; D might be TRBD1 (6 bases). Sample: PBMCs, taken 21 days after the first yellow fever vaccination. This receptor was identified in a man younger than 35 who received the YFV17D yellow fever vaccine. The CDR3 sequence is CASRDSLGNTIYF. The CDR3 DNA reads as TGTGCCAGCAGGGACAGTTTAGGAAACACCATATATTTT.